Listed below are T cell receptor beta chains from one sample, sequenced in a study of blood T cells in healthy people across ages. TCRdb re-analysed the 5' RACE reads in MiXCR, keeping a single row per CDR3 protein. The sample holds over 700,000 distinct CDR3 sequences, approximately 53% seen once. Sequencing was carried out using blood. These receptor sequences come from a man older than 75 in good health. CDR3s include the opening cysteine and the closing phenylalanine or tryptophan. The D gene is left open where the match is weak. A row's size may be missing; if present it is once, few, many or a size class.

clone_size,d_call,v_call,j_call,cdr3_aa,cdr3_nt
once,NA,TRBV7-9,TRBJ1-4,CASSSGPWETNEKLFF,TGTGCCAGCAGCTCGGGACCGTGGGAGACTAATGAAAAACTGTTTTTT
NA,NA,TRBV3-1,TRBJ2-7,CASSQTAGYEQYF,TGTGCCAGCAGCCAAACGGCAGGCTACGAGCAGTACTTC
medium-sized,TRBD2,TRBV12-3/TRBV12-4,TRBJ2-1,CASSPAGGGDNEQFF,TGTGCCAGCAGTCCGGCGGGAGGTGGGGACAATGAGCAGTTCTTC
many,NA,TRBV5-1,TRBJ2-1,CASSLVGGSYNEQFF,TGCGCCAGCAGCTTGGTAGGGGGCTCCTACAATGAGCAGTTCTTC
NA,TRBD2,TRBV4-2,TRBJ2-4,CASSQDLGSLAGGGAKNIQYF,TGTGCCAGCAGCCAAGATCTGGGGTCACTAGCGGGCGGCGGGGCCAAAAACATTCAGTACTTC
NA,NA,TRBV20-1,TRBJ2-7,CSAREAATYEQYF,TGCAGTGCTAGAGAAGCGGCCACCTACGAGCAGTACTTC
NA,TRBD2,TRBV7-9,TRBJ2-1,CASSLNLAAYNEQFF,TGTGCCAGCAGCTTAAATCTAGCGGCTTACAATGAGCAGTTCTTC
NA,NA,TRBV6-5,TRBJ1-1,CASSRLRENTEAFF,TGTGCCAGCAGCCGTCTCAGGGAGAACACTGAAGCTTTCTTT
NA,NA,TRBV20-1,TRBJ2-7,CSARDRVFSYEQYF,TGCAGTGCTAGAGACAGGGTATTCTCCTACGAGCAGTACTTC
once,TRBD2,TRBV20-1,TRBJ2-1,CSTGTSGRFEQFF,TGCAGTACCGGGACTAGCGGGAGGTTTGAGCAGTTCTTC
NA,TRBD2,TRBV9,TRBJ2-7,CASSVALAVRHEQYF,TGTGCCAGCAGCGTAGCACTAGCGGTGCGTCACGAGCAGTACTTC
NA,TRBD2,TRBV24-1,TRBJ2-3,CATSDVTSGTDTQYF,TGTGCCACCAGTGATGTGACTAGCGGCACAGATACGCAGTATTTT
NA,TRBD1,TRBV5-1,TRBJ1-4,CASSQTGGSGNEKLFF,TGCGCCAGCAGTCAGACAGGGGGCTCGGGTAATGAAAAACTGTTTTTT
once,TRBD2,TRBV2,TRBJ2-1,CASSGETSGRAPNNEQFF,TGTGCCAGCAGTGGTGAGACTAGCGGGAGGGCCCCCAACAATGAGCAGTTCTTC
NA,TRBD2,TRBV12-3/TRBV12-4,TRBJ2-7,CASTLSGGTYEQYF,TGTGCCAGCACTCTTAGCGGGGGAACCTACGAGCAGTACTTC
NA,TRBD2,TRBV6-2/TRBV6-3,TRBJ2-1,CASGLAGGSNEQFF,TGTGCCAGCGGGTTAGCGGGAGGGAGCAATGAGCAGTTCTTC
NA,TRBD1,TRBV7-2,TRBJ1-2,CASSLGGTGGHYGYTF,TGTGCCAGCAGCCTTGGGGGGACAGGGGGCCACTATGGCTACACCTTC
NA,NA,TRBV7-9,TRBJ1-2,CASSLGIRGYTF,TGTGCCAGCAGTCTCGGTATTAGAGGCTACACCTTC
few,NA,TRBV6-5,TRBJ2-7,CASSPWVRIPIHEQYF,TGTGCCAGCAGTCCCTGGGTAAGGATCCCCATCCACGAGCAGTACTTC
NA,NA,TRBV6-5,TRBJ1-5,CASRNRGNQPQHF,TGTGCCAGCAGAAACAGGGGCAATCAGCCCCAGCATTTT
NA,NA,TRBV29-1,TRBJ2-5,CSVEDPGQETQYF,TGCAGCGTTGAAGATCCGGGCCAAGAGACCCAGTACTTC
NA,NA,TRBV24-1,TRBJ2-5,CATSDLATNRQYF,TGTGCCACCAGTGATTTAGCCACCAACCGGCAGTACTTC
NA,NA,TRBV7-8,TRBJ1-5,CASSPRWGSRNQPQHF,TGTGCCAGCAGCCCGCGCTGGGGATCGCGCAATCAGCCCCAGCATTTT
once,NA,TRBV6-5,TRBJ2-7,CASSYRSFSGTYEQYF,TGTGCCAGCAGTTATCGAAGCTTTTCTGGCACCTACGAGCAGTACTTC
NA,TRBD2,TRBV6-2/TRBV6-3,TRBJ2-1,CASSVPGLAGPFF,TGTGCCAGCAGTGTACCGGGACTAGCGGGACCGTTCTTC
once,TRBD1,TRBV28,TRBJ1-6,CASSAPTGEYSPLHF,TGTGCCAGCAGTGCCCCGACAGGGGAATATTCACCCCTCCACTTT
NA,NA,TRBV12-3/TRBV12-4,TRBJ1-5,CASSLLGTLSGNQPQHF,TGTGCCAGCAGTTTATTGGGGACACTCAGTGGCAATCAGCCCCAGCATTTT
few,NA,TRBV6-5,TRBJ2-7,CASSPSLYEQYF,TGTGCCAGCAGTCCTTCTCTTTACGAGCAGTACTTC
NA,TRBD2,TRBV3-1,TRBJ2-3,CASSPRAGGFRYAYF,TGTGCCAGCAGCCCCCGGGCGGGAGGGTTCAGATACGCGTATTTT
NA,NA,TRBV24-1,TRBJ1-2,CATSASGVYGYTF,TGTGCCACCAGTGCCTCTGGGGTCTATGGCTACACCTTC
once,TRBD2,TRBV20-1,TRBJ2-6,CSARIGEGVPGANVLTF,TGCAGTGCTAGAATCGGGGAGGGAGTTCCTGGGGCCAACGTCCTGACTTTC
NA,NA,TRBV12-3/TRBV12-4,TRBJ1-2,CASSLRQVYGYTF,TGTGCCAGCAGTTTAAGGCAGGTTTATGGCTACACCTTC
NA,NA,TRBV9,TRBJ1-1,CASSVAQNTEAFF,TGTGCCAGCAGCGTAGCCCAGAACACTGAAGCTTTCTTT
few,TRBD2,TRBV27,TRBJ2-5,CASKLAGLQETQYF,TGTGCCAGCAAGCTAGCGGGACTCCAAGAGACCCAGTACTTC
many,NA,TRBV28,TRBJ2-2,CASRGSSGELFF,TGTGCCAGCAGAGGGTCGTCCGGGGAGCTGTTTTTT
NA,TRBD1,TRBV3-1,TRBJ1-4,CASTRSGDRVNEKLFF,TGTGCCAGCACCCGTTCGGGGGACAGAGTTAATGAAAAACTGTTTTTT
few,TRBD2,TRBV5-1,TRBJ2-7,CASSLGLAVNEQYF,TGCGCCAGCAGCTTGGGACTAGCGGTAAACGAGCAGTACTTC
NA,NA,TRBV5-1,TRBJ2-1,CASSLRRGDYNEQFF,TGCGCCAGCAGCTTGCGTCGCGGGGATTACAATGAGCAGTTCTTC
few,NA,TRBV14,TRBJ1-6,CASSRDITSPLHF,TGTGCCAGCAGCCGGGACATAACATCACCCCTCCACTTT
few,NA,TRBV20-1,TRBJ2-1,CSASAEGRGARREQFF,TGCAGTGCCTCAGCAGAGGGACGCGGAGCCCGTAGGGAGCAGTTCTTC
NA,NA,TRBV2,TRBJ2-1,CASSEGSYNEQFF,TGTGCCAGCAGTGAAGGTAGCTACAATGAGCAGTTCTTC
NA,TRBD1,TRBV20-1,TRBJ1-2,CSAERTSGTEDGYTF,TGCAGTGCGGAGCGGACTTCCGGGACAGAGGACGGCTACACCTTC
NA,NA,TRBV28,TRBJ2-2,CASNIGGELFF,TGTGCCAGCAACATTGGCGGGGAGCTGTTTTTT
NA,NA,TRBV12-3/TRBV12-4,TRBJ1-5,CASSSTSTGLNQPQHF,TGTGCCAGCAGTTCCACTTCTACAGGGCTGAATCAGCCCCAGCATTTT
NA,NA,TRBV20-1,TRBJ2-7,CSAREGGGHYEQYF,TGCAGTGCTAGAGAAGGAGGAGGCCACTACGAGCAGTACTTC
NA,TRBD2,TRBV6-4,TRBJ2-1,CASSVGGEGYNEQFF,TGTGCCAGCTCTGTAGGAGGGGAGGGCTACAATGAGCAGTTCTTC
NA,TRBD1,TRBV5-1,TRBJ1-2,CASSPGQGVNYGYTF,TGCGCCAGCAGCCCAGGACAGGGGGTGAACTATGGCTACACCTTC
few,TRBD2,TRBV7-2,TRBJ2-1,CASSLAPGTSGRGNEQFF,TGTGCCAGCAGCTTAGCCCCTGGGACTAGCGGGAGGGGTAATGAGCAGTTCTTC
NA,TRBD1,TRBV20-1,TRBJ2-5,CSARQMGQGYEQYF,TGCAGCGCTAGACAGATGGGACAGGGCTATGAGCAGTACTTC
NA,NA,TRBV18,TRBJ2-7,CASSPIKSYEQYF,TGTGCCAGCTCACCAATAAAGAGCTACGAGCAGTACTTC
NA,NA,TRBV6-2/TRBV6-3,TRBJ2-3,CASSYPSEPRGHRYAYF,TGTGCCAGCAGTTACCCCTCGGAGCCGAGGGGTCACAGATACGCGTATTTT
NA,NA,TRBV10-3,TRBJ1-1,CAISETVSPGEAFF,TGTGCCATCAGTGAGACAGTCTCCCCTGGTGAAGCTTTCTTT
NA,NA,TRBV20-1,TRBJ1-2,CSARDAQGAGYGYTF,TGCAGTGCTAGAGATGCGCAGGGCGCAGGCTATGGCTACACCTTC
few,TRBD2,TRBV5-1,TRBJ2-7,CASSALSSGVSYEQYF,TGCGCCAGCAGCGCCCTCTCTAGCGGGGTCTCCTACGAGCAGTACTTC
NA,NA,TRBV24-1,TRBJ2-1,CATSDLHSGRHHNEQFF,TGTGCCACCAGTGATTTGCACAGTGGGAGACACCACAATGAGCAGTTCTTC
few,TRBD2,TRBV20-1,TRBJ2-5,CSVLPSGSLGKTQYF,TGCAGTGTCCTCCCGAGCGGGAGCCTGGGGAAGACCCAGTACTTC
few,TRBD1,TRBV24-1,TRBJ2-5,CATSDPGTGGKETQYF,TGTGCCACCAGTGACCCAGGGACAGGGGGTAAAGAGACCCAGTACTTC
NA,NA,TRBV27,TRBJ2-1,CASSRTFRQVWDEQFF,TGTGCCAGCAGTCGAACTTTCCGACAGGTATGGGATGAGCAGTTCTTC
NA,NA,TRBV12-3/TRBV12-4,TRBJ2-6,CASSFGNTGANVLTF,TGTGCCAGCAGTTTCGGGAATACTGGGGCCAACGTCCTGACTTTC
NA,NA,TRBV20-1,TRBJ1-1,CSARGGQMNTEAFF,TGCAGTGCTAGGGGAGGACAGATGAACACTGAAGCTTTCTTT